This TCR beta chain was obtained from a study of human T cells and chemical hapten exposure. On the study more broadly: The use of 2% DPC on around 2 cm by around 2 cm of upper inner arm skin constituted sensitization. The variation in per-sample TCR yields arose mainly from small differences in pooled library volumes.

Broader study findings: Alopecia affecting every donor means their immune response may not match healthy people's.

Comment on this clonotype: The antigen is not known.

TCRdb itself ran the RACE reads through MiXCR, one entry per CDR3 protein. The sample has approximately 52,000 distinct CDR3 sequences; 9.5% to 12% are singletons. The time point was: patch test 1, 2 weeks after DPC sensitization. The treatment denotes: therapeutic diphenylcyclopropenone sensitization with weekly scalp DPC. Extraction of total RNA was performed on unfractionated whole blood. Sequencing used whole blood, obtained in connection with sensitization to the hapten diphenylcyclopropenone (DPC). The clonotype was recovered from a woman in her forties with alopecia areata. Some clones in this sample may be carry-over from other donors' samples.

DNA of the CDR3: TGTGCCTGGCGGGCGGGGAACTCTGCCACAGATACGCAGTATTTT. Its protein is CAWRAGNSATDTQYF. This chain uses TRBV30 with TRBJ2-3; D is perhaps TRBD2 (6 bases). This CDR3 region has 15 residues. Trimming stripped 5 bases from V and 2 bases from J, with 17 bases between. Germline CDR1 is GTSNPN and CDR2 is SVGIG (reference sequence).